The source of this T cell receptor beta chain is a study of cytotoxic CD8 clonotypes in ibrutinib-treated CLL. Libraries were prepared by immunoSEQ multiplex PCR; TCRdb keeps only in-frame clonotypes and omits some of them. The sample holds some 140,000 clones, approximately 80% seen once. On this clone itself: Its matching antigen is unknown.

The CDR3 is 14 residues long. Trimming shortened V by 3 bases and J by 1 base, and 7 bases separated the two germline ends. The germline V gene encodes CDR1 SGDLS and CDR2 YYNGEE. The source of about 2 micrograms of genomic DNA for TCR beta libraries was cryopreserved PBMCs. Study-level findings and limits: Starting clonality was above that of age-matched healthy donors and tracked circulating CD8+ T-cell counts. Clonotypes that were public were uncommon, and they contracted or stayed stable on treatment.

The chain combines TRBV9 with TRBJ2-2; D gene uncertain. The source of this sequence is a human donor with chronic lymphocytic leukemia. The sequences come from PBMCs, collected after 24 months of ibrutinib treatment. CDR3 region: CASSALGNTGELFF. CDR3 DNA sequence: TGTGCCAGCAGCGCCCTAGGGAACACCGGGGAGCTGTTTTTT.